This is a list of T cell receptor beta chains from one sample in a study of blood T cell repertoires in COVID-19. Generated by immunoSEQ multiplex PCR, the TCRdb table keeps only in-frame clones and is missing some. The profile shows tens of thousands of clones, more than 85% of them singletons. Source material: peripheral blood. The receptors originated from a man at least 80 years old with active or convalescent COVID-19. Each CDR3 is given with its conserved first and last residue. The D gene is left open where the match is weak. Rows give clone size only sometimes, using once, few, many, or a class for an expanded clone.

D gene	V gene	CDR3 length	clone size	J gene	CDR3 protein	CDR3 DNA
-	TRBV24-1	14	-	TRBJ2-2	CATRGQSNTGELFF	TGTGCCACCAGAGGACAGTCGAACACCGGGGAGCTGTTTTTT
-	TRBV3-1/TRBV3-2	13	-	TRBJ1-1	CASSQRDGSEAFF	TGTGCCAGCAGCCAACGAGACGGGAGTGAAGCTTTCTTT
TRBD2	TRBV7-2	15	-	TRBJ2-1	CASSKDSGRGNEQFF	TGTGCCAGCAGCAAAGATAGCGGGAGGGGAAATGAGCAGTTCTTC
TRBD1	TRBV18	15	-	TRBJ1-5	CASSSRQGRNQPQHF	TGTGCCAGCTCATCGCGACAGGGGCGCAATCAGCCCCAGCATTTT
-	TRBV19	16	few	TRBJ1-1	CASSAEGNRANTEAFF	TGTGCCAGTAGTGCCGAAGGAAACAGGGCTAACACTGAAGCTTTCTTT
-	TRBV11-2	15	-	TRBJ1-2	CASSWTAPTNYGYTF	TGTGCCAGCAGCTGGACAGCACCAACTAACTATGGCTACACCTTC
TRBD1	TRBV10-1	15	few	TRBJ1-1	CASSRDSTLNTEAFF	TGCGCCAGCAGCCGGGACAGCACTTTGAACACTGAAGCTTTCTTT
-	TRBV7-2	15	-	TRBJ2-3	CASSLRASPTDTQYF	TGTGCCAGCAGCTTGCGAGCGAGCCCCACAGATACGCAGTATTTT
-	TRBV6-5	13	-	TRBJ1-2	CASSQTRRHGYTF	TGTGCCAGCTCCCAGACCAGGAGGCATGGCTACACCTTC
TRBD2	TRBV9	15	-	TRBJ2-1	CASSVAGGGYNEQFF	TGTGCCAGCAGCGTAGCTGGCGGGGGGTACAATGAGCAGTTCTTC
TRBD1	TRBV19	16	-	TRBJ2-3	CASSIRPGGFSDTQYF	TGTGCCAGTAGTATTCGCCCAGGGGGCTTTTCAGATACGCAGTATTTT
-	TRBV15	15	once	TRBJ1-1	CATSRERVTGTEAFF	TGTGCCACCAGCAGAGAAAGGGTTACGGGAACTGAAGCTTTCTTT
TRBD2	TRBV18	15	few	TRBJ2-1	CASSPGGRETSEQFF	TGTGCCAGCTCACCGGGCGGGAGGGAAACAAGTGAGCAGTTCTTC
-	TRBV11-2	16	-	TRBJ2-1	CASSLGREPPYNEQFF	TGTGCCAGCAGCTTAGGACGGGAGCCACCCTACAATGAGCAGTTCTTC
-	TRBV9	14	once	TRBJ2-5	CASSVGTAQETQYF	TGTGCCAGCAGCGTAGGGACAGCACAAGAGACCCAGTACTTC
-	TRBV9	15	-	TRBJ1-2	CASSVLLDPPGDYTF	TGTGCCAGCAGCGTTTTACTGGACCCCCCCGGGGACTACACCTTC
TRBD1	TRBV5-1	15	-	TRBJ1-4	CASSAGGGGDEKLFF	TGCGCCAGCAGCGCAGGGGGAGGCGGGGATGAAAAACTGTTTTTT
-	TRBV2	14	few	TRBJ1-2	CASSEAQGSYGYTF	TGTGCCAGCAGTGAAGCTCAGGGCAGCTATGGCTACACCTTC
TRBD1	TRBV11-1	15	-	TRBJ2-3	CASSSRTGGTDTQYF	TGTGCCAGCAGCTCTCGGACAGGGGGTACAGATACGCAGTATTTT
-	TRBV18	14	-	TRBJ1-2	CASSLDPVAVGYTF	TGTGCCAGCTCACTTGACCCCGTGGCGGTAGGCTACACCTTC
-	TRBV5-6	14	-	TRBJ2-3	CASKLRQGTDTQYF	TGTGCCAGCAAACTACGACAGGGCACAGATACGCAGTATTTT
-	TRBV28	15	-	TRBJ2-1	CASSSQGFDYNEQFF	TGTGCCAGCAGTTCGCAGGGTTTTGACTACAATGAGCAGTTCTTC
TRBD1	TRBV5-8	15	-	TRBJ2-3	CASSFQGADTDTQYF	TGTGCCAGCAGCTTTCAGGGGGCGGACACAGATACGCAGTATTTT
TRBD2	TRBV12-5	23	-	TRBJ2-1	CASGLVLLPLSGRAERSYNEQFF	TGTGCTAGTGGTTTGGTACTCCTACCCCTTAGCGGGAGGGCCGAGAGGTCCTACAATGAGCAGTTCTTC
-	TRBV5-4	15	-	TRBJ1-5	CASSGELHSNQPQHF	TGTGCCAGCAGCGGGGAGCTCCATAGCAATCAGCCCCAGCATTTT
-	TRBV5-1	13	-	TRBJ2-1	CASSLSGNNEQFF	TGCGCCAGCAGCTTGTCAGGGAACAATGAGCAGTTCTTC
-	TRBV18	13	-	TRBJ1-1	CASSLGQNTEAFF	TGTGCCAGCTCACTTGGACAGAACACTGAAGCTTTCTTT
-	TRBV24-1	14	-	TRBJ2-1	CATSAGILDNEQFF	TGTGCCACCAGCGCAGGGATACTCGACAATGAGCAGTTCTTC
TRBD2	TRBV5-4	15	once	TRBJ2-5	CASSHSGRGKETQYF	TGTGCCAGCAGCCATAGCGGGAGGGGCAAAGAGACCCAGTACTTC
-	TRBV28	14	-	TRBJ1-5	CASSRRQARQPQHF	TGTGCCAGCAGTCGGCGACAGGCTCGCCAGCCCCAGCATTTT
TRBD2	TRBV2	14	-	TRBJ2-3	CASTGGRSADTQYF	TGTGCCAGCACTGGCGGGAGATCTGCAGATACGCAGTATTTT
-	TRBV28	15	-	TRBJ1-5	CASSPPPGSNQPQHF	TGTGCCAGCAGCCCCCCCCCGGGTAGCAATCAGCCCCAGCATTTT
-	TRBV5-1	16	-	TRBJ2-3	CASSQGPLRFADTQYF	TGCGCCAGCAGTCAGGGGCCACTTAGGTTCGCAGATACGCAGTATTTT
TRBD2	TRBV7-9	16	-	TRBJ2-3	CASSPGLAGRTDTQYF	TGTGCCAGCAGCCCGGGACTAGCGGGAAGGACAGATACGCAGTATTTT
-	TRBV7-9	15	-	TRBJ1-3	CASSFVTGSGNTIYF	TGTGCCAGCAGCTTCGTGACAGGATCTGGAAACACCATATATTTT
TRBD2	TRBV3-1/TRBV3-2	17	-	TRBJ2-5	CASSHPGLAGGMETQYF	TGTGCCAGCAGCCATCCGGGACTAGCGGGAGGGATGGAGACCCAGTACTTC
-	TRBV7-2	16	-	TRBJ2-5	CASSLRGATSRETQYF	TGTGCCAGCAGCCTACGCGGTGCGACTAGTAGAGAGACCCAGTACTTC
-	TRBV27	16	-	TRBJ1-4	CASSLLGRAGNEKLFF	TGTGCCAGCAGTTTATTAGGAAGGGCGGGGAATGAAAAACTGTTTTTT
-	TRBV24-1	14	-	TRBJ1-5	CATSRRDSNQPQHF	TGTGCCACCAGTCGACGAGATAGCAATCAACCCCAGCATTTT
TRBD1	TRBV19	14	-	TRBJ1-1	CASRQGARTLEAFF	TGTGCCAGTAGGCAGGGGGCCCGTACGCTTGAAGCTTTCTTT
-	TRBV24-1	16	-	TRBJ2-1	CATSESTGRRSDEQFF	TGTGCCACCAGTGAATCGACAGGCCGCCGTTCCGATGAGCAGTTCTTC
-	TRBV13	12	-	TRBJ1-6	CASSSAGSPLHF	TGTGCCAGCAGCAGTGCGGGATCACCCCTCCACTTT
-	TRBV6-5	14	-	TRBJ1-2	CASSYARIGGGYTF	TGTGCCAGCAGTTACGCTAGGATTGGAGGCGGCTACACCTTC
TRBD1	TRBV7-8	14	few	TRBJ2-3	CASSSWDREDTQYF	TGTGCCAGCAGCTCGTGGGACAGGGAAGATACGCAGTATTTT
TRBD2	TRBV6-6	13	-	TRBJ2-1	CASTSSGRYEQFF	TGTGCCAGCACATCTAGCGGGCGGTATGAGCAGTTCTTC
TRBD1	TRBV7-2	12	-	TRBJ1-1	CASMWDRGEAFF	TGTGCCAGCATGTGGGACAGGGGTGAAGCTTTCTTT
TRBD1	TRBV3-1/TRBV3-2	15	-	TRBJ2-1	CASSQTRGLYNEQFF	TGTGCCAGCAGCCAAACCAGGGGGCTGTACAATGAGCAGTTCTTC
TRBD1	TRBV5-1	16	-	TRBJ1-1	CASSLETGRNTPEAFF	TGCGCCAGCAGCTTGGAGACAGGGCGGAACACACCTGAAGCTTTCTTT
TRBD2	TRBV5-4	17	few	TRBJ2-1	CASSHGVTSGGEDEQFF	TGTGCCAGCAGCCATGGAGTGACTAGCGGGGGGGAGGATGAGCAGTTCTTC
-	TRBV7-3	14	-	TRBJ2-5	CASSLAGLGETQYF	TGTGCCAGCAGCTTAGCGGGACTCGGTGAGACCCAGTACTTC
-	TRBV6-5	13	-	TRBJ1-1	CASSIRVGTEAFF	TGTGCCAGCAGTATCAGGGTGGGGACTGAAGCTTTCTTT